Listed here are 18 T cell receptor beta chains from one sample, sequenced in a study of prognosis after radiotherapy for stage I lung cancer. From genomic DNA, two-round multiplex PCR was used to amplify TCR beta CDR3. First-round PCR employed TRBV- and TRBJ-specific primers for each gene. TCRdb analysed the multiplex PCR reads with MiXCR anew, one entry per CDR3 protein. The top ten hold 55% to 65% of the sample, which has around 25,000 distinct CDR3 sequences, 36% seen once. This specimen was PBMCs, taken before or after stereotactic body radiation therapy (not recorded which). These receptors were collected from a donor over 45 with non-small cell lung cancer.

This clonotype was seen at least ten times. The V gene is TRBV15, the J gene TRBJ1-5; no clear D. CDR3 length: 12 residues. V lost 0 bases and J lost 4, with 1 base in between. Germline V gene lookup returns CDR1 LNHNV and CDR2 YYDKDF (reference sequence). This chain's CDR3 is CATSRDNQPQHF. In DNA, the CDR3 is TGTGCCACCAGCAGAGATAATCAGCCCCAGCATTTT. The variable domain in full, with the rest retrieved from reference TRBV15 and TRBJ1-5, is DAMVIQNPRYQVTQFGKPVTLSCSQTLNHNVMYWYQQKSSQAPKLLFHYYDKDFNNEADTPDNFQSRRPNTSFCFLDIRSPGLGDTAMYLCATSRDNQPQHFGDGTRLSIL.

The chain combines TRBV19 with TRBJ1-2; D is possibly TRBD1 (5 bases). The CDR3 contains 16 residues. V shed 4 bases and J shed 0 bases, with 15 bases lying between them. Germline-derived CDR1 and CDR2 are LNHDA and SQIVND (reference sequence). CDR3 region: CASSTKQASANYGYTF. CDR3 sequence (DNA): TGTGCCAGTAGTACGAAACAGGCCTCCGCTAACTATGGCTACACCTTC.

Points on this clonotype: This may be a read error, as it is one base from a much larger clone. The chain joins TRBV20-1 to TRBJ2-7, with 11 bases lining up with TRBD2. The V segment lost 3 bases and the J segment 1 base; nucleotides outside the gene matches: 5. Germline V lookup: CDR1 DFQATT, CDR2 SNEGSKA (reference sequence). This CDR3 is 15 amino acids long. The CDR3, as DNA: TGCAGTGCTAGCCCTAGCGGGGGGACGTCCTACGAGCAGTACTTC. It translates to CSASPSGGTSYEQYF.

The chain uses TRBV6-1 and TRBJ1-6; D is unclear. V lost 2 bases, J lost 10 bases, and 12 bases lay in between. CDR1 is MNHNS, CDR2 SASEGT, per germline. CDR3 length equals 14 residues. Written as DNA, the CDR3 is TGTGCCAGCAGTGAACTCTGGGAGGGATCACCCCTCCACTTT. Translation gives CASSELWEGSPLHF.

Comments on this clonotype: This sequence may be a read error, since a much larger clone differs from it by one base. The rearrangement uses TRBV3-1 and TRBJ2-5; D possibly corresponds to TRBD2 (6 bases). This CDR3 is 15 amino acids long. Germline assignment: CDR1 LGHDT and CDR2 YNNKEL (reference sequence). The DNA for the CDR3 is TGTGCCAGCAGCCCACGTCGGCGGGGCCGTGGGACCCAGCACTTC. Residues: CASSPRRRGRGTQHF.

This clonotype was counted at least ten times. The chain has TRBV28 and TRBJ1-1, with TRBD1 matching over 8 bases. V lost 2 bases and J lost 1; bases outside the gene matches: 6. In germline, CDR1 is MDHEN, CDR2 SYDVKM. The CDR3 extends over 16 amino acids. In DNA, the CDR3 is TGTGCCAGCAGTTTAGACAGGGGAGAATCGAACACTGAAGCTTTCTTT. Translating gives CASSLDRGESNTEAFF.

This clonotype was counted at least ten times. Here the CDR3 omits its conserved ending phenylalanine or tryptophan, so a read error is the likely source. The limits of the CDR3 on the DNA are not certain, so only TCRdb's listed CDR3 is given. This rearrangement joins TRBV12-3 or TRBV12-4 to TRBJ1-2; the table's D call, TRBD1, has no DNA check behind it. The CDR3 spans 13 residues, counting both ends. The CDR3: CASSPTPGIPLDS.

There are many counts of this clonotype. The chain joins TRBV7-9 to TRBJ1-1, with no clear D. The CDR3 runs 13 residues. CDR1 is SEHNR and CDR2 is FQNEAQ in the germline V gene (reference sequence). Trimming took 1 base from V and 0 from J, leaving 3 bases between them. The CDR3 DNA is TGTGCCAGCAGCTTAGAGGTGAACACTGAAGCTTTCTTT. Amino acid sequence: CASSLEVNTEAFF.

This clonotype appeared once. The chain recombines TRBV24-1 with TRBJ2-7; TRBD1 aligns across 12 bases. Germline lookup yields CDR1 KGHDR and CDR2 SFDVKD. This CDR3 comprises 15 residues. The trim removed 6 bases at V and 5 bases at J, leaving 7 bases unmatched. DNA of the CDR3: TGTGCCACCAGTTATCCTGGGACAGGGGGCGACGAGCAGTACTTC. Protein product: CATSYPGTGGDEQYF.

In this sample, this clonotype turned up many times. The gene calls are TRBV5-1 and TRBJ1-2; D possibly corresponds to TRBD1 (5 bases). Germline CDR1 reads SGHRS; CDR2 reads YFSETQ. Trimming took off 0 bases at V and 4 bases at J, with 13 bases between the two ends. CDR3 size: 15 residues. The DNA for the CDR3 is TGCGCCAGCAGCTTGGTTCCGGGGCCGCGCTATGGCTACACCTTC. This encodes CASSLVPGPRYGYTF.

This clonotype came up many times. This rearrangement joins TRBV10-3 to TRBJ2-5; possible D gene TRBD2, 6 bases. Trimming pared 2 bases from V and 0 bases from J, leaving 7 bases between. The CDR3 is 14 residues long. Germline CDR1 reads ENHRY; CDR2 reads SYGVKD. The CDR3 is CAISEIADQETQYF. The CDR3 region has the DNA TGTGCCATCAGTGAGATAGCGGACCAAGAGACCCAGTACTTC.

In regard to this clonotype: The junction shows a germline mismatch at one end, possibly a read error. The CDR3 protein is CANSWTGSWELLF. In nucleotides, the CDR3 is TGTGCCAACAGTTGGACAGGCTCGTGGGAACTGCTTTTT. This rearrangement joins TRBV6-5 to TRBJ1-4; 7 nucleotides match TRBD1. The length of the CDR3 is 13 residues. Per the germline V gene, CDR1 is MNHEY and CDR2 is SVGAGI.

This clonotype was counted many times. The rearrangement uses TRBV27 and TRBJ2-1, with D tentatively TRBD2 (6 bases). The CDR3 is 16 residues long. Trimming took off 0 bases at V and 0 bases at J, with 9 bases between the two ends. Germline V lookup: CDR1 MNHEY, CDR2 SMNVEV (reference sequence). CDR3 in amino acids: CASSLSSGHSYNEQFF. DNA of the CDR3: TGTGCCAGCAGTTTATCGAGCGGGCACTCCTACAATGAGCAGTTCTTC.

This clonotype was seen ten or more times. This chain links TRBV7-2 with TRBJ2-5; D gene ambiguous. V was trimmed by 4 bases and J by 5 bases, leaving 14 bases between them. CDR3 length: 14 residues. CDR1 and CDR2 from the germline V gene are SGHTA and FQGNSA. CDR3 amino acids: CASSSGWAAETQYF. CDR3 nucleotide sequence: TGTGCCAGCAGCTCTGGGTGGGCAGCTGAGACCCAGTACTTC.

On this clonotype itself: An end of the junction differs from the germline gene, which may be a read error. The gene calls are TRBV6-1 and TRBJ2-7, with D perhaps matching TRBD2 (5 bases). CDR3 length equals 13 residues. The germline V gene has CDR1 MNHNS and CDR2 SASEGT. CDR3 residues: CSSRSTRSRKQYF. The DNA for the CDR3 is TGTTCCAGCAGGTCCACTAGGTCCCGCAAGCAGTACTTC.

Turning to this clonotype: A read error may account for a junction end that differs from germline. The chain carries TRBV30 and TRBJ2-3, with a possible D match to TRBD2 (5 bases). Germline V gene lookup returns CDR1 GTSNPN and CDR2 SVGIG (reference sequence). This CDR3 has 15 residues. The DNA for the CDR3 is TGTGCCTGGAGTGTGCGGATCTCGGGAACAGATACACAGTCTTTT. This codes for CAWSVRISGTDTQSF. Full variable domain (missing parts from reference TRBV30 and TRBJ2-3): SQTIHQWPATLVQPVGSPLSLECTVEGTSNPNLYWYRQAAGRGLQLLFYSVGIGQISSEVPQNLSASRPQDRQFILSSKKLLLSDSGFYLCAWSVRISGTDTQSFGPGTRLTVL.

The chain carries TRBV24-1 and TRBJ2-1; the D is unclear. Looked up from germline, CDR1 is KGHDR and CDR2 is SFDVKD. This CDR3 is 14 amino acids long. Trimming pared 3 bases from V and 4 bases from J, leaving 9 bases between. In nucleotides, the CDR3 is TGTGCCACCAGTGATCCTACAACTTACAATGAGCAGTTCTTC. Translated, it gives CATSDPTTYNEQFF.

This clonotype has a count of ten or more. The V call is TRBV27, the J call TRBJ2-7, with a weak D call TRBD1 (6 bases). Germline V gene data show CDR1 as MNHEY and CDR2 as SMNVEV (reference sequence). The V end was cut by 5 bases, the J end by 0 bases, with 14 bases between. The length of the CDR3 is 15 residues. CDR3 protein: CASSPRGRSSYEQYF. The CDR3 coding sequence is TGTGCCAGCAGTCCCAGGGGAAGGAGCTCCTACGAGCAGTACTTC.